This T cell receptor beta chain was captured by sequencing in a study of T-cell memory formation after mild COVID-19. At the level of the study: Clusters of TCRs were largely donor specific. Study-wide findings and caveats: Most CD4+ clones that shrank were in CM and EM, while CD8+ ones turned up in EMRA.

This clonotype was seen ten or more times. The antigen is unknown. Each CDR3 protein gets one entry after TCRdb re-called the 5' RACE reads with MiXCR. The sample lists roughly 190,000 distinct CDR3 sequences; under 12% were seen once. J lost 5 bases, V lost 2 bases, and 1 base had no gene match. Germline lookup yields CDR1 SGHRS and CDR2 YFSETQ. This CDR3 contains 13 residues. Sequences were obtained from PBMCs or a T cell subset sorted from them (not recorded which). This receptor was identified in a man between 18 and 35 years old who had mild COVID-19 (a few samples of this study predate the infection). Cell type and time point are not known. This rearrangement joins TRBV5-1 to TRBJ2-1, with 7 bases lining up with TRBD1. CDR3 in DNA: TGCGCCAGCAGCTTAGGACAGGACAATGAGCAGTTCTTC. Protein: CASSLGQDNEQFF.